The sample holds a few counts of the clone carrying this TCR beta chain. Antigen unknown. A library of TCRbeta sequences, prepared with unique molecular identifiers, was generated. TCRdb re-called the PCR reads through MiXCR, storing one row per CDR3 protein. The sample has some 200,000 distinct CDR3 sequences, around 9.2% seen once. This entry is derived from a study of T-cell reconstitution after alpha-beta-depleted transplantation in children. This CDR3 is built from 12 residues. CDR1 is DFQATT and CDR2 is SNEGSKA in the germline V gene (reference sequence). V lost 6 bases, J lost 5 bases, and 6 bases stayed unmatched. General study results and limits: In some patients, recipient T cells and intrathymic progenitors surviving conditioning explained high day-60 diversity. Reportedly, roughly two months post-transplant, alpha-beta T cells arose from several hundred expanded graft clones. Most T-cell counts and diversity one year after the transplant came from T cells that were newly produced.

The receptor was derived from a male patient aged 2-10 years who had a stem cell transplant for acute myeloid leukemia, so the T cells may come from the graft donor. V and J are TRBV20-1 and TRBJ2-7, with TRBD1 matching 8 bases. This sample comprised PBMCs, mostly from graft donor cells, obtained 360 days after TCRalphabeta/CD19-depleted stem cell transplant. The CDR3 here is CSAEWTGHEQYF. DNA of the CDR3: TGCAGTGCCGAATGGACAGGGCACGAGCAGTACTTC.